Below are 25 T cell receptor beta chains sequenced from a single sample in a study of shared clonotypes between healthy human individuals. The naive CD8 population came from CD45RO-negative cells selected for CCR7, without terminally differentiated effector memory CD45RA+ cells. Using immunoSEQ multiplex PCR, the repertoire was profiled, and TCRdb retains in-frame clones only, with some absent. This sample has around 600,000 clones, with roughly 98% found just once. Sequenced input: naive CD8+ T cells sorted from blood. The receptor set was obtained from a man aged 25-40 years in good health.

V is TRBV4-2 and J is TRBJ2-2; perhaps TRBD1 as D (5 bases). The CDR3 loop spans 13 amino acids. V was clipped by 0 bases and J by 6 bases, with 5 bases between them. CDR1 and CDR2 (germline): LGHNA, YNFKEQ. The CDR3 DNA sequence: TGTGCCAGCAGCCAAGACAGGGCCGGGGAGCTGTTTTTT. Translating gives CASSQDRAGELFF.

The chain joins TRBV6-5 to TRBJ2-1; the match to TRBD2 covers 7 bases. The germline V gene encodes CDR1 MNHEY and CDR2 SVGAGI. Trimming cost V 2 bases and J 5 bases; bases outside gene matches: 9. The CDR3 consists of 16 residues. The CDR3 loop reads CASSYMSAGANNEQFF. The CDR3 DNA reads as TGTGCCAGCAGTTACATGTCCGCGGGAGCAAACAATGAGCAGTTCTTC.

This sequence joins TRBV4-1 and TRBJ2-5; tentatively, D is TRBD1 or TRBD2 (5 bases each). Germline V gives CDR1 MGHRA, CDR2 YSYEKL. V lost 1 base and J 2 bases, leaving 14 bases between the germline ends. The CDR3 is 16 residues long. The CDR3 DNA reads as TGCGCCAGCAGCCAAGGAGGGATGACAGAGCAAGAGACCCAGTACTTC. Its protein product is CASSQGGMTEQETQYF.

V usage is TRBV14 and J usage is TRBJ2-4; 10 bases match TRBD1. Germline CDR1 and CDR2: SGHDN and FVKESK. The V segment lost 4 bases and the J segment 0 bases; nucleotides outside the gene matches: 9. The CDR3 length is 18 residues. CDR3: CASSRGQGIGIAKNIQYF. The CDR3 bases are TGTGCCAGCAGCCGGGGACAGGGGATTGGGATAGCCAAAAACATTCAGTACTTC.

This clone was seen a single time. This chain uses TRBV7-8 with TRBJ1-1; TRBD1 matches 7 bases. Germline lookup yields CDR1 SGHVS and CDR2 FQNEAQ. Trimming took 4 bases from V and 4 from J; bases not matched to a gene: 3. The CDR3 totals 13 residues. The CDR3 nucleotides read TGTGCCAGCAGCTACAACAGGGGCACTGAAGCTTTCTTT. Residues: CASSYNRGTEAFF.

The chain has TRBV7-8 and TRBJ1-5, with TRBD1 identical over 7 bases. Germline trimming cut 5 bases from V and 9 bases from J; bases unmatched to any gene: 13. The germline V gene encodes CDR1 SGHVS and CDR2 FQNEAQ. The CDR3 has 15 amino acids. CDR3 region: CASSEETGKVWPQHF. As DNA, the CDR3 is TGTGCCAGCAGCGAAGAGACAGGGAAGGTTTGGCCCCAGCATTTT.

The chain combines TRBV29-1 with TRBJ2-7; D ambiguous. CDR1 is SQVTM, CDR2 ANQGSEA, per germline. V was trimmed by 4 bases and J by 0 bases, leaving 13 bases between them. The CDR3 contains 14 residues. This chain's CDR3 is CSVASARRSYEQYF. As DNA, the CDR3 is TGCAGCGTTGCGTCCGCCAGGCGCTCCTACGAGCAGTACTTC.

This chain joins TRBV6-5 and TRBJ2-7; D may correspond to TRBD1 or TRBD2 (5 bases each). V was cut by 0 bases and J by 7 bases, with 13 bases left in between. Germline CDR1 is MNHEY and CDR2 is SVGAGI. The CDR3 contains 14 residues. The CDR3 bases are TGTGCCAGCAGTTACTCGATGAGGGGCTTGGAGCAGTACTTC. This gives the protein CASSYSMRGLEQYF.

This chain uses TRBV11-2 with TRBJ1-1; the D is unclear. This CDR3 is 15 amino acids long. Trimming removed 6 bases from V and 3 bases from J, with 17 bases in between. The germline V gene has CDR1 SGHAT and CDR2 FQNNGV. The CDR3 loop is CASSNNVAGDTEAFF. Written as DNA, the CDR3 is TGTGCCAGCAGTAATAATGTGGCAGGCGACACTGAAGCTTTCTTT.

The V and J genes are TRBV6-5 and TRBJ1-4; D call uncertain. CDR1 MNHEY and CDR2 SVGAGI come from the germline V gene. Trimming removed 4 bases from V and 0 bases from J, with 6 bases in between. The CDR3 extends over 14 amino acids. The CDR3 sequence is CASSWAATNEKLFF. CDR3 in DNA: TGTGCCAGCAGTTGGGCAGCAACTAATGAAAAACTGTTTTTT.

With respect to this clone: The same CDR3 can be traced to other DNA sequences in this sample. V usage is TRBV5-6 and J usage is TRBJ2-7; D ambiguous. Deletions cut 2 bases from V and 2 bases from J, with 2 bases between. CDR1 is SGHDT, CDR2 YYEEEE, per germline. The CDR3 contains 11 residues. Written as DNA, the CDR3 is TGTGCCAGCAGCTTAACCTACGAGCAGTACTTC. It codes for CASSLTYEQYF.

This chain joins TRBV11-2 and TRBJ2-7; maybe TRBD2 (6 bases). The germline CDR1 and CDR2 sequences are SGHAT and FQNNGV. The V gene lost 1 base and the J gene lost 5 bases, with 18 bases spanning the gap. There are 16 residues in the CDR3. The CDR3 region has the DNA TGTGCCAGCAGCTTAGTCGGGATCGGGGAGGTCGACGAGCAGTACTTC. Protein product: CASSLVGIGEVDEQYF.

The CDR3, as DNA: TGTGCCAGCAGCTTGAAAAACGAGCAGTACTTC. This sequence encodes CASSLKNEQYF. The chain uses TRBV5-6 and TRBJ2-7; D is ambiguous. From germline, CDR1 is SGHDT and CDR2 YYEEEE. Trimming took off 1 base at V and 5 bases at J, with 4 bases between the two ends. This CDR3 comprises 11 residues.

The V gene is TRBV7-7, the J gene TRBJ2-7; 9 bases match TRBD1. Germline CDR1 SSHAT, CDR2 FNYEAQ (reference sequence). The length of the CDR3 is 14 residues. With V trimmed by 4 bases and J by 1 base, 2 bases remained unmatched. The CDR3 loop reads CASSSGTGSYEQYF. The CDR3 DNA reads as TGTGCCAGCAGCTCCGGGACAGGGTCCTACGAGCAGTACTTC. The variable domain in full, completed from reference TRBV7-7 and TRBJ2-7, reads GAGVSQSPRYKVTKRGQDVTLRCDPISSHATLYWYQQALGQGPEFLTYFNYEAQPDKSGLPSDRFSAERPEGSISTLTIQRTEQRDSAMYRCASSSGTGSYEQYFGPGTRLTVT.

V usage is TRBV28 and J usage is TRBJ2-1; maybe TRBD2 (6 bases). Germline values: CDR1 MDHEN, CDR2 SYDVKM. This CDR3 is 13 amino acids long. Trimming cost V 2 bases and J 8 bases, with 10 bases left between them. The CDR3 sequence: CASSLRGSDEQFF. CDR3 bases: TGTGCCAGCAGTTTACGGGGGTCGGATGAGCAGTTCTTC. Using reference TRBV28 and TRBJ2-1 for the parts outside the CDR3, the full variable domain is DVKVTQSSRYLVKRTGEKVFLECVQDMDHENMFWYRQDPGLGLRLIYFSYDVKMKEKGDIPEGYSVSREKKERFSLILESASTNQTSMYLCASSLRGSDEQFFGPGTRLTVL.

For this clone: Additional DNA sequences in this sample encode the identical CDR3. The V call is TRBV11-2, the J call TRBJ2-1; D remains unclear. Germline V CDR1 and CDR2: SGHAT, FQNNGV. This CDR3 comprises 15 residues. V was pared by 4 bases and J by 0 bases, with 10 bases between. CDR3 amino acids: CASSSGRSSYNEQFF. DNA for the CDR3: TGTGCCAGCAGCTCCGGACGGAGCTCCTACAATGAGCAGTTCTTC.

The genes are TRBV28 and TRBJ2-1; 10 bases align to TRBD1. Trimming cost V 2 bases and J 6 bases; bases outside gene matches: 1. Per the germline V gene, CDR1 is MDHEN and CDR2 is SYDVKM. The CDR3 spans 14 residues. CDR3 protein: CASSLRTGGNEQFF. The CDR3 DNA reads TGTGCCAGCAGTTTACGGACAGGGGGCAATGAGCAGTTCTTC.

The rearrangement joins TRBV9 to TRBJ2-7, with D perhaps TRBD2 (7 bases). The CDR3 sequence is 14 residues long. With 0 bases removed from V and 7 bases from J, the gap between germline ends came to 14 bases. The germline V gene encodes CDR1 SGDLS and CDR2 YYNGEE. CDR3 sequence: CASSVEGGGPEQYF. As DNA, the CDR3 is TGTGCCAGCAGCGTAGAAGGGGGAGGGCCTGAGCAGTACTTC.

The CDR3 DNA reads TGTGCCAGCAGCTCCCTCAGGGTGGGATTCTCTAATGAAAAACTGTTTTTT. Its protein is CASSSLRVGFSNEKLFF. The chain uses TRBV7-9 and TRBJ1-4; D is possibly TRBD1 (5 bases). V was trimmed by 4 bases and J by 3 bases, leaving 18 bases between them. This CDR3 spans 17 amino acids. Looked up from germline, CDR1 is SEHNR and CDR2 is FQNEAQ (reference sequence).

This rearrangement joins TRBV7-9 to TRBJ2-7; maybe TRBD2 (5 bases). This CDR3 has 15 amino acids. V lost 4 bases and J 4 bases, leaving 17 bases between the germline ends. Germline CDR1 reads SEHNR; CDR2 reads FQNEAQ (reference sequence). The CDR3 region is CASSSPGELQYEQYF. For the CDR3, the DNA is TGTGCCAGCAGCTCGCCCGGGGAGCTGCAATACGAGCAGTACTTC.

This chain uses TRBV2 with TRBJ2-5, with D maybe TRBD1 (6 bases). The CDR3 sequence is 15 residues long. Germline V gene lookup returns CDR1 SNHLY and CDR2 FYNNEI. V lost 7 bases to trimming and J lost 3 bases, with 18 bases between them. The CDR3 sequence is CASKVGRGREETQYF. CDR3 bases: TGTGCCAGCAAAGTAGGCAGGGGCAGGGAAGAGACCCAGTACTTC.

The chain has TRBV27 and TRBJ2-1, with TRBD2 matching over 8 bases. The germline V gene encodes CDR1 MNHEY and CDR2 SMNVEV (reference sequence). J gave up 0 bases and V 0 bases, and 16 bases lay outside the gene matches. This CDR3 has 21 residues. CDR3: CASSLSGTPHPAGASYNEQFF. The CDR3 bases are TGTGCCAGCAGTTTATCGGGGACTCCGCACCCAGCGGGAGCCTCCTACAATGAGCAGTTCTTC.

This chain joins TRBV7-2 and TRBJ2-7; D not certain. The CDR3 is 16 residues long. V gave up 4 bases and J gave up 3 bases, with 19 bases separating them. The germline V gene encodes CDR1 SGHTA and CDR2 FQGNSA. The CDR3 nucleotides are TGTGCCAGCAGCTCTGGGGAACAGAGGTTCCTCTACGAGCAGTACTTC. This encodes CASSSGEQRFLYEQYF.

A remark on this clone: The sample contains more than one DNA sequence encoding this CDR3. The chain combines TRBV20-1 with TRBJ1-1; D is uncertain. The CDR3 totals 9 residues. Trimming took off 8 bases at V and 5 bases at J, with 6 bases between the two ends. Germline CDR1 and CDR2: DFQATT and SNEGSKA (reference sequence). CDR3 in DNA: TGCAGTCGGGGAACTGAAGCTTTCTTT. It is translated as CSRGTEAFF.

The chain combines TRBV16 with TRBJ1-5; 7 nucleotides agree with TRBD1. V shed 2 bases, J shed 7 bases, and the junction held 11 bases outside the gene matches. This CDR3 is built from 16 residues. In germline, CDR1 is KGHSY, CDR2 FQNENV. CDR3 bases: TGTGCCAGCAGCCAACCTCAGGACAGGTTAACGCAGCCCCAGCATTTT. Translating it yields CASSQPQDRLTQPQHF.